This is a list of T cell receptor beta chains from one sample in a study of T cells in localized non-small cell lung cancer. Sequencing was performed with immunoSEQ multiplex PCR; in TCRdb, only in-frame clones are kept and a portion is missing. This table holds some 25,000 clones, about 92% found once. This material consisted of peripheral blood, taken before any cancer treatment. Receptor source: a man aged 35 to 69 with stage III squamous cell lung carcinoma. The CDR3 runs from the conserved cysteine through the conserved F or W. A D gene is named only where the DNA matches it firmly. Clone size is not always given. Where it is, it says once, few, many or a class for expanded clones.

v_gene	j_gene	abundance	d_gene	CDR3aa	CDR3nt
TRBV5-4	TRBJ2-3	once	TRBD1	CASSSVDRAPDTQYF	TGTGCCAGCAGCTCGGTGGACAGGGCCCCAGATACGCAGTATTTT
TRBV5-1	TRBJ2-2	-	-	CASSSGQNTGELFF	TGCGCCAGCAGCTCGGGACAAAACACCGGGGAGCTGTTTTTT
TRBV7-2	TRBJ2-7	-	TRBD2	CASSLGLAGSYEQYF	TGTGCCAGCAGCTTAGGACTAGCGGGGTCCTACGAGCAGTACTTC
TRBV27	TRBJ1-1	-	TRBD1	CASSFGTGGSNTEAFF	TGTGCCAGCAGTTTCGGGACAGGAGGATCGAACACTGAAGCTTTCTTT
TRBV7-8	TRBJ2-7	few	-	CASSLMDSAYEQYF	TGTGCCAGCAGCTTAATGGACTCTGCCTACGAGCAGTACTTC
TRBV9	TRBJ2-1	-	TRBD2	CASSALSGKSYNEQFF	TGTGCCAGCAGCGCTCTAAGCGGGAAATCCTACAATGAGCAGTTCTTC
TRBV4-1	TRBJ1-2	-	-	CASSSSGTANYGYTF	TGCGCCAGCAGCTCCTCAGGAACAGCTAACTATGGCTACACCTTC
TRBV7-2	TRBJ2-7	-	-	CASSFSQQYEQYF	TGTGCCAGCAGCTTCTCACAGCAATACGAGCAGTACTTC
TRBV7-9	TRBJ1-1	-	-	CASSIERGAFF	TGTGCCAGCAGCATTGAGAGGGGCGCTTTCTTT
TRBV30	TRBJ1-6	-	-	CAWSVGGPGGSPLHF	TGTGCCTGGAGTGTAGGGGGGCCGGGGGGGTCACCCCTCCACTTT
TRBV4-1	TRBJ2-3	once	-	CASSQGGRGGDTQYF	TGCGCCAGCAGCCAAGGTGGCAGAGGGGGAGATACGCAGTATTTT
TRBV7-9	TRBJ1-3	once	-	CASSLTTASGNTIYF	TGTGCCAGCAGCTTAACGACAGCCTCTGGAAACACCATATATTTT
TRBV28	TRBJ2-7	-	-	CASSLGPKGRAYEQYF	TGTGCCAGCAGTTTAGGGCCCAAGGGTCGGGCCTACGAGCAGTACTTC
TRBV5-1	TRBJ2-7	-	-	CASSLDATTPNRQYF	TGCGCCAGCAGCCTGGACGCTACCACGCCCAACCGACAGTACTTC
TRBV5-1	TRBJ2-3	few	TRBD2	CASSLGTSGNTQYF	TGCGCCAGCAGCCTCGGGACTAGCGGAAATACGCAGTATTTT
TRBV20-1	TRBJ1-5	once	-	CSARTDQPQHF	TGCAGTGCTAGGACCGACCAGCCCCAGCATTTT
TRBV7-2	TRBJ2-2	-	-	CASSLGRLGAGELFF	TGTGCCAGCAGCTTAGGCCGACTAGGGGCCGGGGAGCTGTTTTTT
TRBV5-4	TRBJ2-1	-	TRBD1	CASSPGQGDRNEQFF	TGTGCCAGCAGCCCGGGACAGGGGGATCGCAATGAGCAGTTCTTC
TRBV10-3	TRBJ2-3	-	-	CAISRGDTQYF	TGTGCCATCAGTCGGGGAGATACGCAGTATTTT
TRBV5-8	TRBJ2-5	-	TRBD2	CASSLVNSGDRYF	TGTGCCAGCAGCTTGGTTAATAGCGGGGATCGGTACTTC
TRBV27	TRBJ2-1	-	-	CASRSSLYNEQFF	TGTGCCAGCAGATCCTCGCTCTACAATGAGCAGTTCTTC
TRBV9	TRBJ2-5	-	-	CASSARPSMGRETQYF	TGTGCCAGCAGCGCCCGCCCCTCGATGGGGCGAGAGACCCAGTACTTC
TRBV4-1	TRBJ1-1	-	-	CASSQDPGARGTEAFF	TGCGCCAGCAGCCAAGACCCGGGGGCTCGGGGTACTGAAGCTTTCTTT
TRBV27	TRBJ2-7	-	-	CASRGGSGYEQYF	TGTGCCAGCAGAGGGGGATCGGGGTACGAGCAGTACTTC
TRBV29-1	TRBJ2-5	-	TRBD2	CSVEGVASGTDEETQYF	TGCAGCGTTGAAGGGGTTGCTAGCGGGACTGATGAAGAGACCCAGTACTTC
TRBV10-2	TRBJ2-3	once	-	CASSEGLGTSTDTQYF	TGCGCCAGCAGTGAGGGACTGGGAACTAGCACAGATACGCAGTATTTT
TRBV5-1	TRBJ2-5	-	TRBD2	CASSSGLEETQYF	TGCGCCAGCAGCTCGGGACTAGAAGAGACCCAGTACTTC
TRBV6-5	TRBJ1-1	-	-	CASSYSGRMNTEAFF	TGTGCCAGCAGTTACTCGGGCAGGATGAACACTGAAGCTTTCTTT
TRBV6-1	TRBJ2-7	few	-	CASSLGGYEQYF	TGTGCCAGCAGTCTGGGAGGCTACGAGCAGTACTTC
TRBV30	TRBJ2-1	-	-	CAWTGGSDEQFF	TGTGCCTGGACCGGGGGAAGCGATGAGCAGTTCTTC
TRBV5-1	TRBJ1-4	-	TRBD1	CASSSGQGATNEKLFF	TGCGCCAGCAGCTCAGGACAGGGCGCAACTAATGAAAAACTGTTTTTT
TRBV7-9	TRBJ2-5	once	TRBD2	CASRASGEKETQYF	TGTGCCAGCAGGGCTAGCGGGGAGAAGGAGACCCAGTACTTC
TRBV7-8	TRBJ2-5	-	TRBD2	CASSLPSGGRQETQYF	TGTGCCAGCAGCCTACCTAGCGGGGGTCGTCAAGAGACCCAGTACTTC
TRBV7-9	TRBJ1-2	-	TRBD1	CASSLRGTGDGYTF	TGTGCCAGCAGCTTGCGGGGGACAGGGGACGGCTACACCTTC
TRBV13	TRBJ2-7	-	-	CASSLEGGGESYEQYF	TGTGCCAGCAGCTTAGAGGGTGGCGGAGAGTCCTACGAGCAGTACTTC
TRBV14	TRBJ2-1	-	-	CASSQTRMRGDEQFF	TGTGCCAGCAGCCAAACACGGATGAGGGGGGATGAGCAGTTCTTC
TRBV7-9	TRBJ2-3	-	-	CASSPSGSGTDTQYF	TGTGCCAGCAGCCCCTCCGGGTCGGGAACAGATACGCAGTATTTT
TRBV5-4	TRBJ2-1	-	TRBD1	CASSDRDRLVNEQFF	TGTGCCAGCAGCGACCGGGACAGGTTAGTGAATGAGCAGTTCTTC
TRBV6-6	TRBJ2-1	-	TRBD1	CASTLGTVEFF	TGTGCCAGCACCCTCGGGACAGTTGAGTTCTTC
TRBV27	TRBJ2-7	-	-	CASSLMGTNYEQYF	TGTGCCAGCAGTTTGATGGGGACGAACTACGAGCAGTACTTC
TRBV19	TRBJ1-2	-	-	CASRGAGTFYGYTF	TGTGCCAGTAGGGGTGCCGGGACATTCTATGGCTACACCTTC
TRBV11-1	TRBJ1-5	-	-	CASSLSQDQPQHF	TGTGCCAGCAGCTTGTCACAGGATCAGCCCCAGCATTTT
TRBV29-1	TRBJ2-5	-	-	CSVGGQQETQYF	TGCAGCGTTGGGGGACAACAAGAGACCCAGTACTTC
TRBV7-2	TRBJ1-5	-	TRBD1	CASSLDYRGVNQPQHF	TGTGCCAGCAGCTTAGACTACAGGGGGGTGAATCAGCCCCAGCATTTT
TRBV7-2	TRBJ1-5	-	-	CASSLAGLNQPQHF	TGTGCCAGCAGCTTAGCAGGCCTCAATCAGCCCCAGCATTTT
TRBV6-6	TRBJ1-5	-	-	CASSYSTAGRLQPQHF	TGTGCCAGCAGTTACTCAACGGCAGGCCGCCTTCAGCCCCAGCATTTT
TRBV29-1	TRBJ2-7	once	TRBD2	CSVGTSHSSYEQYF	TGCAGCGTAGGGACTAGCCATAGCTCCTACGAGCAGTACTTC
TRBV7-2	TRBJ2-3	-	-	CASSLTITDTQYF	TGTGCCAGCAGCCTGACGATCACAGATACGCAGTATTTT